This is a list of T cell receptor beta chains from one sample in a study of T cell responses to AZD1222 COVID-19 vaccine. Clones were read by immunoSEQ multiplex PCR, and TCRdb kept only the in-frame ones, dropping some. Seen here are 65,000 to 85,000 clones, more than 70% observed once, and the top ten hold roughly 10%. Sequencing was performed on peripheral blood, taken 28 days after the second dose of the MenACWY control vaccine. Receptor source: an adult who received the MenACWY meningococcal vaccine as a control. CDR3s include the opening cysteine and the closing phenylalanine or tryptophan. A D gene is named only where the DNA matches it firmly. A row's size may be missing; if present it is once, few, many or a size class.

j_call v_call d_call clone_size cdr3_nt cdr3_aa
TRBJ1-2 TRBV18 TRBD1 - TGTGCCAGCTCACCTACCGGACAGGCTGACTATGGCTACACCTTC CASSPTGQADYGYTF
TRBJ2-3 TRBV27 TRBD1 - TGTGCCAGCCGCGGGACAGGTCGCACAGATACGCAGTATTTT CASRGTGRTDTQYF
TRBJ1-4 TRBV6-6 - - TGTGCCAGCAGTTACTCGCACAATGAAAAACTGTTTTTT CASSYSHNEKLFF
TRBJ1-4 TRBV2 - - TGTGCCAGCGGATTGGACGGTGAAAAACTGTTTTTT CASGLDGEKLFF
TRBJ1-5 TRBV7-8 TRBD1 - TGTGCCAGCAGCTTAGCGACAGGGGATTCGCAGCCCCAGCATTTT CASSLATGDSQPQHF
TRBJ2-2 TRBV19 - - TGTGCCAGTACCAACGGTATAGGGACCGGGGAGCTGTTTTTT CASTNGIGTGELFF
TRBJ2-3 TRBV19 TRBD1 - TGTGCCAGTAGTGGGACAGCGAAAACAGATACGCAGTATTTT CASSGTAKTDTQYF
TRBJ2-7 TRBV7-2 - - TGTGCCAGCAGCCCGAAGCGGTCCTCCTACGAGCAGTACTTC CASSPKRSSYEQYF
TRBJ1-2 TRBV6-5 TRBD1 - TGTGCCAGCAGTTACTTAGGACAGGGACACTATGGCTACACCTTC CASSYLGQGHYGYTF
TRBJ2-2 TRBV14 - - TGTGCCAGCAGCCAAGAATATTTGGCCCAAAACACCGGGGAGCTGTTTTTT CASSQEYLAQNTGELFF
TRBJ2-1 TRBV29-1 - - TGCAGCGCTCGAACGTCCTACAATGAGCAGTTCTTC CSARTSYNEQFF
TRBJ1-6 TRBV4-1 TRBD1 once TGCGCCAGCAGCCAAGATCCCACAGGGGGGAGAACCTATAATTCACCCCTCCACTTT CASSQDPTGGRTYNSPLHF
TRBJ1-6 TRBV18 - - TGTGCCAGCTCAGCCCGGGACTCGGATAATTCACCCCTCCACTTT CASSARDSDNSPLHF
TRBJ1-1 TRBV10-3 TRBD1 - TGTGCCATCAGCCCGACAGGGGCTCTGAACACTGAAGCTTTCTTT CAISPTGALNTEAFF
TRBJ2-1 TRBV5-4 - - TGTGCCAGCAGCTTACAGACCGGGACTTTGAGTGAGCAGTTCTTC CASSLQTGTLSEQFF
TRBJ1-1 TRBV15 - - TGTGCCACCAGCAGAGATAGGCAGGGGACCGCTGAAGCTTTCTTT CATSRDRQGTAEAFF
TRBJ1-1 TRBV29-1 - - TGCAGCGTTGACAGGAATTTGAACACTGAAGCTTTCTTT CSVDRNLNTEAFF
TRBJ2-3 TRBV5-1 - - TGCGCCAGCAGCCCACGACAGGGCACAGATACGCAGTATTTT CASSPRQGTDTQYF